The T cell receptor beta chain under discussion was sequenced for a study of blood T cell repertoires in COVID-19. Study context: There were acute and convalescent COVID-19 samples, and they came from the United States, Italy and Spain. In each case, the material was cDNA or gDNA derived from T cells, B-cell-depleted T cells, or PBMCs.

Study processing details: Reference gene primer amplification yielded estimated nucleated cell counts. Clones were sequenced by immunoSEQ multiplex PCR, and TCRdb holds only the in-frame ones, with some missing. The V and J calls and clone size are taken from that table; D and trimming were inferred from the DNA. Of around 250,000 clones in the sample, 70% to 90% were seen once. V was clipped by 1 base and J by 0 bases, with 10 bases between them. Germline V gene sequence: CDR1 LGHNA, CDR2 YSLEER. The CDR3 consists of 17 residues. The receptor was isolated from a man under 40 who had recovered from COVID-19. Sequencing was carried out using peripheral blood. The chain combines TRBV4-3 with TRBJ2-6; no firm D call. The CDR3 coding sequence is TGCGCCAGCAGCCAAGTTCGACTGACCTCTGGGGCCAACGTCCTGACTTTC. Amino acids: CASSQVRLTSGANVLTF.